This T cell receptor beta chain was sequenced in a study of cytomegalovirus exposure and HLA in healthy donors. The table lists this clone with a count of one. Its specificity is not known. Measured with immunoSEQ multiplex PCR; TCRdb has only the in-frame clones, and not every one. The profile shows 150,000 to 200,000 clones, roughly 89% of them singletons. The V segment lost 5 bases and the J segment 9 bases; nucleotides outside the gene matches: 12. The CDR3 runs to 15 residues. CDR1 and CDR2 (germline): LNHNV, YYDKDF (reference sequence). Study findings and constraints: A few chains tied to CMV proved CMV antigen-specific in vitro. High sensitivity and specificity were reportedly achieved when the classifier diagnosed cytomegalovirus status.

The V and J genes are TRBV15 and TRBJ2-7, with 11 positions matching TRBD1. The TCR comes from a woman aged 25 to 39 in good health and CMV-seronegative. Specimen: PBMCs. The CDR3 DNA sequence: TGTGCCACCAGCTTTCCCGGGACAGGGGGAAAAGGGCAGTACTTC. Its protein is CATSFPGTGGKGQYF.